The source of this TCR beta chain is a study of shared clonotypes between healthy human individuals. General observations from the study: Around 5.3% of naive CD4 clonotypes were shared across a few donors.

Comment on this clone: Its antigen is not known.

The germline V gene has CDR1 MNHEY and CDR2 SVGAGI. The CDR3 loop spans 15 amino acids. Germline trimming cut 1 base from V and 7 bases from J; bases unmatched to any gene: 7. Cells designated naive CD8 were CD45RO-negative and were positively selected for CCR7, with terminally differentiated effector memory CD45RA+ cells excluded. At the deep level, the assay was run. Data came from immunoSEQ multiplex PCR; TCRdb stores just in-frame clones and leaves some out. The sample carries roughly 1,800,000 clones, around 96% recorded once. The chain couples TRBV6-5 to TRBJ2-1, with 7 positions matching TRBD2. The specimen sequenced was naive CD8+ T cells sorted from blood. This TCR came from a man younger than 30 in good health. CDR3: CASSYLLAGVNEQFF. DNA of the CDR3: TGTGCCAGCAGTTACTTGCTGGCGGGGGTAAATGAGCAGTTCTTC.